The clone carrying this TCR beta chain was picked up a small number of times. This entry belongs to a study of tumor-infiltrating lymphocytes in localized non-small cell lung cancer. TCRdb keeps only in-frame clones here, not all; method: immunoSEQ multiplex PCR. The sample holds some 15,000 clones, around 82% seen once. The CDR3 sequence is 13 residues long. The germline V and J ends were trimmed by 2 bases and 3 bases, with 8 bases remaining between them. The germline CDR1 and CDR2 sequences are MNHNS and SASEGT. The genes are TRBV6-1 and TRBJ2-7; a weak D match, TRBD1 (5 bases). This receptor was obtained from a human donor with non-small cell lung cancer. Input material: lung tumor tissue. The CDR3 bases are TGTGCCAGCAGTGAAAGCGACAGCTACGAGCAGTACTTC. This translates into CASSESDSYEQYF.